The 14 T cell receptor beta chains in this list originate from one sample, sequenced in a study of OX40 agonist ivuxolimab in advanced cancers. The method was immunoSEQ multiplex PCR; TCRdb's version includes in-frame clones alone and lacks a portion of them. In the table there are about 160,000 clones, 90% to 95% of which are singletons. This sample comprised CD4+ or CD8+ T cells sorted from blood, obtained in a trial of the OX40 agonist ivuxolimab. All receptors derive from an adult with an advanced solid tumor such as melanoma, head and neck, liver or kidney cancer.

The rearrangement links TRBV2 to TRBJ2-2; 10 nucleotides agree with TRBD2. V trimming: 5 bases; J trimming: 5 bases; junction bases outside the gene matches: 5. CDR1 SNHLY and CDR2 FYNNEI come from the germline V gene. The CDR3 contains 15 residues. DNA for the CDR3: TGTGCCAGCAGTATAGCGGGAGGATTTACCGGGGAGCTGTTTTTT. Translation gives CASSIAGGFTGELFF.

This clone turned up a few times. The chain combines TRBV29-1 with TRBJ1-3; TRBD1 matches 9 bases. CDR3 size: 14 residues. Germline loops: CDR1 SQVTM, CDR2 ANQGSEA. V lost 8 bases, J lost 3 bases, and 8 bases stayed unmatched. This chain's CDR3 is CSRLRTGVGNTIYF. The CDR3, as DNA: TGCAGCCGGCTAAGGACAGGGGTTGGAAACACCATATATTTT.

This clone was detected once. This chain links TRBV7-8 with TRBJ2-1, with D possibly being TRBD1 or TRBD2 (6 bases each). This CDR3 region has 14 residues. V lost 2 bases to trimming and J lost 2 bases, with 7 bases between them. CDR1 and CDR2 from the germline V gene are SGHVS and FQNEAQ. This CDR3 is CASSLRGPYNEQFF. Written as DNA, the CDR3 is TGTGCCAGCAGCTTACGGGGGCCCTACAATGAGCAGTTCTTC.

The gene calls are TRBV7-3 and TRBJ2-5, with no clear D. V shed 5 bases and J shed 4 bases, with 14 bases lying between them. Per germline, CDR1 SGHTA and CDR2 FQGTGA. The CDR3 is made up of 14 amino acids. The CDR3 spells CASSLFGVGETQYF. The CDR3 bases are TGTGCCAGCAGCCTCTTCGGCGTAGGAGAGACCCAGTACTTC.

V is TRBV6-4 and J is TRBJ2-6, with unresolved D. Germline lookup yields CDR1 MRHNA and CDR2 SNTAGT. The CDR3 runs to 16 residues. V lost 2 bases to trimming and J lost 0 bases, with 8 bases between them. The CDR3 DNA is TGTGCCAGCAGTGACCCCCGGGCCTCTGGGGCCAACGTCCTGACTTTC. It codes for CASSDPRASGANVLTF.

The chain recombines TRBV6-5 with TRBJ2-2, with 9 bases matching TRBD1. The trim removed 6 bases at V and 4 bases at J, leaving 3 bases unmatched. CDR1 and CDR2 (germline): MNHEY, SVGAGI. This CDR3 comprises 14 residues. CDR3 in amino acids: CASRSTGGTGELFF. The CDR3 DNA reads as TGTGCCAGCAGGTCGACAGGGGGCACCGGGGAGCTGTTTTTT.

This clone occurred a few times. The CDR3 DNA follows: TGTGCCAGCACATTTACAGCGGTGGGTGAAGCTTTCTTT. This encodes CASTFTAVGEAFF. The chain is built from TRBV9 and TRBJ1-1; the D is unclear. Germline loops: CDR1 SGDLS, CDR2 YYNGEE. V was clipped by 6 bases and J by 7 bases, with 16 bases between them. This CDR3 has 13 amino acids.

The chain employs TRBV5-1 and TRBJ2-7; 9 positions match TRBD1. Germline values: CDR1 SGHRS, CDR2 YFSETQ. V lost 0 bases to trimming and J lost 4 bases; unmatched junction nucleotides: 5. CDR3 length: 15 amino acids. The CDR3 DNA reads as TGCGCCAGCAGCTTGGGGGCCGGGACAGGGTACGAGCAGTACTTC. Residues: CASSLGAGTGYEQYF.

This chain joins TRBV29-1 and TRBJ2-3, with TRBD1 as a possible D gene (6 bases). From germline, CDR1 is SQVTM and CDR2 ANQGSEA. V lost 3 bases and J 4 bases, leaving 14 bases between the germline ends. The CDR3 covers 14 residues. In DNA form, the CDR3 reads TGCAGCGTTGAGGTCCACAGGGCCCCAGATACGCAGTATTTT. As protein: CSVEVHRAPDTQYF.

CDR3 amino acids: CASSQSRGLRTEAFF. In DNA form, the CDR3 reads TGCGCCAGCAGCCAATCCAGGGGGCTAAGAACTGAAGCTTTCTTT. The chain combines TRBV5-1 with TRBJ1-1, with TRBD1 matching 8 bases. The CDR3 is 15 residues long. CDR1 is SGHRS, CDR2 YFSETQ, per germline. After removal of 4 bases from V and 5 bases from J, the junction contained 10 bases not matched to a gene.

The chain couples TRBV7-8 to TRBJ1-4; weak D call: TRBD1 (6 bases). The CDR3 length is 15 residues. The V gene lost 2 bases and the J gene lost 7 bases, with 14 bases spanning the gap. Germline V CDR1 and CDR2: SGHVS, FQNEAQ. The chain's CDR3 is CASSLRTGLGEKLFF. The CDR3 region has the DNA TGTGCCAGCAGCTTAAGAACAGGGCTGGGTGAAAAACTGTTTTTT. The full variable domain, with the rest looked up from reference TRBV7-8 and TRBJ1-4, is GAGVSQSPRYKVAKRGQDVALRCDPISGHVSLFWYQQALGQGPEFLTYFQNEAQLDKSGLPSDRFFAERPEGSVSTLKIQRTQQEDSAVYLCASSLRTGLGEKLFFGSGTQLSVL.

The rearrangement uses TRBV5-1 and TRBJ2-3, with TRBD2 matching over 14 bases. Germline-derived CDR1 and CDR2 are SGHRS and YFSETQ. V dropped 4 bases and J dropped 4; count of bases not matched to a gene: 11. The length of the CDR3 is 18 residues. The CDR3 nucleotides are TGCGCCAGCAGCCCCCGACCCGGACTAGCGGGAGGAGCAGATACGCAGTATTTT. It translates to CASSPRPGLAGGADTQYF.

Notes on this clone: Compared with germline, one end of the junction differs, possibly owing to a read error. This chain connects TRBV27 to TRBJ1-5, with 9 nucleotides matching TRBD1. The CDR3 runs 14 residues. Germline V lookup: CDR1 MNHEY, CDR2 SMNVEV (reference sequence). CDR3 in amino acids: CASRDRDSNQPQHF. The CDR3 region has the DNA TGCGCGTCGAGGGACAGGGATAGCAATCAGCCCCAGCATTTT.

This sequence joins TRBV6-5 and TRBJ1-3; no reliable D call. Per germline, CDR1 MNHEY and CDR2 SVGAGI. With 2 bases removed from V and 4 bases from J, the gap between germline ends came to 12 bases. The CDR3 is 15 residues long. The CDR3 sequence: CASSYGVGAGNTIYF. The CDR3 bases are TGTGCCAGCAGTTACGGGGTTGGTGCGGGAAACACCATATATTTT.